The 4 T cell receptor beta chains listed next were all sequenced from one sample in a study of control samples from healthy donors and cancer patients. Data came from immunoSEQ multiplex PCR; TCRdb stores just in-frame clones and leaves some out. The table records around 72,000 clones, 75% to 90% of them present only once. Sequencing input: blood. Receptors were obtained from a man in his fifties or sixties in good health.

This clone was recorded once. The chain couples TRBV7-9 to TRBJ2-3; 9 nucleotides align to TRBD2. This CDR3 is 15 amino acids long. Germline V gives CDR1 SEHNR, CDR2 FQNEAQ (reference sequence). With 1 base clipped from V and 6 bases from J, the junction kept 5 bases outside the gene matches. CDR3 DNA sequence: TGTGCCAGCAGCTTAGAAGCGGGAGGCCCCGATACGCAGTATTTT. Its protein is CASSLEAGGPDTQYF. The entire variable domain, with the rest obtained from reference TRBV7-9 and TRBJ2-3, is as follows: DTGVSQNPRHKITKRGQNVTFRCDPISEHNRLYWYRQTLGQGPEFLTYFQNEAQLEKSRLLSDRFSAERPKGSFSTLEIQRTEQGDSAMYLCASSLEAGGPDTQYFGPGTRLTVL.

This clone was observed a handful of times. This chain uses TRBV5-4 with TRBJ2-7, with 12 bases lining up with TRBD2. This CDR3 spans 13 amino acids. CDR1 is SGHNT, CDR2 YYREEE, per germline (reference sequence). The trim removed 4 bases at V and 6 bases at J, leaving 2 bases unmatched. CDR3 region: CASSPSGRGEQYF. The CDR3 DNA is TGTGCCAGCAGCCCTAGCGGGAGGGGCGAGCAGTACTTC.

The rearrangement uses TRBV28 and TRBJ1-2, with D possibly matching TRBD1 (6 bases). Germline V gene sequence: CDR1 MDHEN, CDR2 SYDVKM. This CDR3 spans 14 amino acids. The ends were cut back, 5 bases at V and 4 bases at J, with 14 bases in the middle. CDR3 amino acids: CASSGQIGSYGYTF. The DNA of the CDR3 is TGTGCCAGCAGTGGACAGATCGGGAGCTATGGCTACACCTTC.

The chain has TRBV30 and TRBJ1-1; D may be TRBD1 (5 bases). V gave up 1 base and J gave up 5 bases, with 11 bases separating them. The CDR3 sequence is 13 residues long. The germline V gene has CDR1 GTSNPN and CDR2 SVGIG (reference sequence). In DNA, the CDR3 is TGTGCCTGGAGTGCCGACAGATTAACTGAAGCTTTCTTT. This sequence encodes CAWSADRLTEAFF.